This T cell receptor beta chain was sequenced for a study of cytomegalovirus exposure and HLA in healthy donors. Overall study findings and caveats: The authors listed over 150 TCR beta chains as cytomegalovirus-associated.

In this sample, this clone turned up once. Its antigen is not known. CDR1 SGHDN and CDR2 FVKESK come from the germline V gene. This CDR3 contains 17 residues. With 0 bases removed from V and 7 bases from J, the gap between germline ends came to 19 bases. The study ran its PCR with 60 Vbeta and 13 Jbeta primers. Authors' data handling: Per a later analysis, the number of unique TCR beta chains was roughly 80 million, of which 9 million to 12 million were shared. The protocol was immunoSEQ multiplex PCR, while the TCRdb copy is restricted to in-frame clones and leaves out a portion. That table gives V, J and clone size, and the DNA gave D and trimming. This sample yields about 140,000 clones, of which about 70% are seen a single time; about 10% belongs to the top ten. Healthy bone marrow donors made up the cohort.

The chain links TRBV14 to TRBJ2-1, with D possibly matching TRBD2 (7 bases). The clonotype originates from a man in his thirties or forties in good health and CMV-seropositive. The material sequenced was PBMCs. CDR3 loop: CASSQDQGGGRRNEQFF. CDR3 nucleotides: TGTGCCAGCAGCCAAGATCAGGGCGGGGGCCGGCGGAATGAGCAGTTCTTC.